One and the same sample provided the 20 T cell receptor beta chains below, sequenced in a study of post-analysis software for immune sequencing data. No antigen has been identified for these receptors. TCR beta cDNA libraries had unique molecular identifiers. TCRdb re-called the PCR reads through MiXCR, storing one row per CDR3 protein. This table has some 450,000 distinct CDR3 sequences, approximately 45% appearing once. Points from the study as a whole: When patients were compared with controls, about five TRBV segments were more frequent, TRBV5-6, TRBV5-1 and TRBV20-1 among them.

Sequenced material: blood. The origin of the receptors is a girl aged 10-17 years with multiple sclerosis.

This clonotype was observed a handful of times. The chain combines TRBV20-1 with TRBJ2-1; weak D call: TRBD2 (5 bases). This CDR3 has 15 residues. CDR1 is DFQATT and CDR2 is SNEGSKA in the germline V gene (reference sequence). V was cut by 5 bases and J by 0 bases, with 14 bases left in between. CDR3 sequence: CSAVIAPSSYNEQFF. The DNA for the CDR3 is TGCAGTGCTGTCATAGCGCCGAGCTCCTACAATGAGCAGTTCTTC.

This chain uses TRBV20-1 with TRBJ2-7; TRBD1 matches at 9 bases. Germline CDR1 reads DFQATT; CDR2 reads SNEGSKA (reference sequence). The V and J ends lost 6 bases and 3 bases, in that order; junction bases with no gene match: 6. The CDR3 is made up of 13 amino acids. CDR3 sequence: CSAQTGGLYEQYF. The CDR3 nucleotides read TGCAGTGCACAGACAGGGGGTCTCTACGAGCAGTACTTC.

This clonotype came up a few times. The CDR3 protein is CASSQRTDSSTDTQYF. CDR3 nucleotides: TGTGCCAGCAGTCAGCGGACGGACTCTAGCACAGATACGCAGTATTTT. V and J are TRBV28 and TRBJ2-3; TRBD2 is a possible D gene (5 bases). Germline V lookup: CDR1 MDHEN, CDR2 SYDVKM. The CDR3 is made up of 16 amino acids. Trimming pared 5 bases from V and 0 bases from J, leaving 15 bases between.

In the case of this clonotype: The junction does not match germline at one end; this may be a read error. The rearrangement uses TRBV20-1 and TRBJ1-4; D perhaps matches TRBD1 (6 bases). CDR3 length: 12 residues. Germline values: CDR1 DFQATT, CDR2 SNEGSKA (reference sequence). The CDR3 DNA reads as TGCACTCCTACAGGGCCTAATGAAGAACTGTTTTTT. As protein: CTPTGPNEELFF.

This clonotype has more than one count but fewer than ten. J is TRBJ2-7 and V is TRBV5-1; D is undetermined. CDR1 is SGHRS and CDR2 is YFSETQ in the germline V gene. The V end was cut by 2 bases, the J end by 1 base, with 7 bases between. The CDR3 is 13 residues long. CDR3 protein: CASSLELSYEQYF. The CDR3 DNA follows: TGCGCCAGCAGCTTAGAACTTTCCTACGAGCAGTACTTC.

The chain is built from TRBV20-1 and TRBJ2-3; no reliable D call. CDR3 length: 14 amino acids. Germline V CDR1 and CDR2: DFQATT, SNEGSKA (reference sequence). Trimming left V 7 bases short and J 4 bases short, with 18 bases between. Here the CDR3 reads CSVPPPGVPDTQYF. The CDR3 DNA sequence: TGCAGTGTCCCCCCCCCGGGTGTCCCAGATACGCAGTATTTT.

This clonotype was seen a few times. The J gene is TRBJ2-7, the V gene TRBV20-1, with 8 bases fitting TRBD1. The J segment lost 2 bases and the V segment lost 3 bases, leaving 3 bases of the junction unmatched. The CDR3 contains 13 residues. Germline CDR1 DFQATT, CDR2 SNEGSKA (reference sequence). This CDR3 is CSARDRDPYEQYF. In DNA form, the CDR3 reads TGCAGTGCTAGGGACAGGGACCCCTACGAGCAGTACTTC.

The chain is built from TRBV3-1 and TRBJ2-5; TRBD1 matches 9 bases. V trimming: 7 bases; J trimming: 5 bases; junction bases outside the gene matches: 8. Germline V lookup: CDR1 LGHDT, CDR2 YNNKEL (reference sequence). The length of the CDR3 is 14 residues. The CDR3 DNA reads as TGTGCCAGCAACCCGGACAGGGGAGAGGAGACCCAGTACTTC. This translates into CASNPDRGEETQYF.

The chain recombines TRBV11-2 with TRBJ2-1, with 9 bases matching TRBD1. CDR1 and CDR2 (germline): SGHAT, FQNNGV. CDR3 length: 20 residues. Trimming took 1 base from V and 2 from J; bases not matched to a gene: 15. The CDR3 coding sequence is TGTGCCAGCAGCTTAGCAAGGGCTGCCCCCGGGACAGGGACCTACAATGAGCAGTTCTTC. Translated: CASSLARAAPGTGTYNEQFF.

This clonotype was recorded a few times. V gene TRBV5-1 combines with J gene TRBJ1-5; D gene uncertain. V lost 0 bases and J lost 0, with 7 bases in between. The CDR3 is made up of 15 amino acids. In germline, CDR1 is SGHRS, CDR2 YFSETQ. The CDR3 DNA follows: TGCGCCAGCAGCTTGGACCTGGGTAGCAATCAGCCCCAGCATTTT. Translated: CASSLDLGSNQPQHF.

This clonotype was seen a handful of times. The rearrangement uses TRBV10-3 and TRBJ2-1; TRBD2 matches at 8 bases. This CDR3 comprises 15 residues. Germline lookup yields CDR1 ENHRY and CDR2 SYGVKD. V lost 4 bases and J lost 4; bases outside the gene matches: 6. The CDR3 nucleotides are TGTGCCATCAGTGGGTACCGGGAGGGGTACAATGAGCAGTTCTTC. Residues: CAISGYREGYNEQFF.

The rearrangement joins TRBV15 to TRBJ1-6, with unresolved D. Germline V CDR1 and CDR2: LNHNV, YYDKDF (reference sequence). This CDR3 contains 13 residues. With 0 bases removed from V and 10 bases from J, the gap between germline ends came to 7 bases. DNA for the CDR3: TGTGCCACCAGCAGAGATTTAGGGTCACCCCTCCACTTT. Encoded protein: CATSRDLGSPLHF.

The chain combines TRBV18 with TRBJ2-7; D tentatively fits TRBD1 or TRBD2 (5 bases each). Germline lookup yields CDR1 KGHSH and CDR2 LQKENI. The CDR3 spans 14 residues. V dropped 3 bases and J dropped 3 bases, with 12 bases sitting between them. CDR3 region: CASSPRGTHYEQYF. CDR3 nucleotides: TGTGCCAGCTCACCGAGGGGAACTCACTACGAGCAGTACTTC.

The chain recombines TRBV12-3 or TRBV12-4 with TRBJ1-2; 9 nucleotides align to TRBD1. The junction had 4 bases not matched to a gene; V was cut back by 5 bases and J by 3 bases. The CDR3 is made up of 14 amino acids. This CDR3 is CASSLRDRDYGYTF. The CDR3 nucleotides are TGTGCCAGCAGTCTCCGGGACAGGGACTATGGCTACACCTTC.

V usage is TRBV5-1 and J usage is TRBJ1-4; 7 positions match TRBD1. Trimming removed 1 base from V and 5 bases from J; junction bases left unmatched: 5. The germline V gene encodes CDR1 SGHRS and CDR2 YFSETQ. The CDR3 runs to 15 residues. CDR3 sequence reads: CASSLNGQVNEKLFF. The CDR3 DNA reads as TGCGCCAGCAGCTTGAACGGACAGGTGAATGAAAAACTGTTTTTT. The full variable domain, completed using reference TRBV5-1 and TRBJ1-4, is KAGVTQTPRYLIKTRGQQVTLSCSPISGHRSVSWYQQTPGQGLQFLFEYFSETQRNKGNFPGRFSGRQFSNSRSEMNVSTLELGDSALYLCASSLNGQVNEKLFFGSGTQLSVL.

The CDR3 here is CASSVSEATSTYEQYF. The CDR3 DNA sequence: TGTGCCAGCAGCGTAAGTGAGGCCACCTCGACCTACGAGCAGTACTTC. The chain links TRBV9 to TRBJ2-7; D not resolved. The CDR3 consists of 16 residues. Germline V gives CDR1 SGDLS, CDR2 YYNGEE. V lost 1 base and J 2 bases, leaving 16 bases between the germline ends. The full variable domain, with the rest looked up from reference TRBV9 and TRBJ2-7, is DSGVTQTPKHLITATGQRVTLRCSPRSGDLSVYWYQQSLDQGLQFLIQYYNGEERAKGNILERFSAQQFPDLHSELNLSSLELGDSALYFCASSVSEATSTYEQYFGPGTRLTVT.

This chain uses TRBV12-3 or TRBV12-4 with TRBJ1-2; D not certain. Trimming stripped 4 bases from V and 3 bases from J, with 9 bases between. The CDR3 runs to 13 residues. The CDR3 region has the DNA TGTGCCAGCAGTTGGTACGGCGACTATGGCTACACCTTC. It codes for CASSWYGDYGYTF.

This rearrangement joins TRBV5-5 to TRBJ1-2; 7 bases match TRBD1. The CDR3 is made up of 15 amino acids. The ends lost 0 bases at V and 3 bases at J; junction bases unmatched: 5. Per the germline V gene, CDR1 is SGHKS and CDR2 is YYEKEE (reference sequence). The CDR3 is CASSLAQGGYYGYTF. Written as DNA, the CDR3 is TGTGCCAGCAGCTTGGCTCAGGGGGGGTACTATGGCTACACCTTC. Together with reference TRBV5-5 and TRBJ1-2, the CDR3 gives the full variable domain: DAGVTQSPTHLIKTRGQQVTLRCSPISGHKSVSWYQQVLGQGPQFIFQYYEKEERGRGNFPDRFSARQFPNYSSELNVNALLLGDSALYLCASSLAQGGYYGYTFGSGTRLTVV.

This clonotype came up once. This rearrangement joins TRBV5-1 to TRBJ1-6, with unresolved D. Trimming pared 0 bases from V and 4 bases from J, leaving 11 bases between. The CDR3 extends over 16 amino acids. Germline CDR1 SGHRS, CDR2 YFSETQ. This CDR3 is CASSLAGIGYNSPLHF. The CDR3 bases are TGCGCCAGCAGCTTGGCCGGGATTGGGTATAATTCACCCCTCCACTTT.

The chain combines TRBV12-3 or TRBV12-4 with TRBJ1-1; no firm D call. The germline V and J ends were trimmed by 4 bases and 3 bases, with 9 bases remaining between them. The CDR3 is made up of 13 amino acids. Here the CDR3 DNA reads TGTGCCAGCAGTTCCTCATTACACACTGAAGCTTTCTTT. Encoded protein: CASSSSLHTEAFF.